This entry lists 5 T cell receptor beta chains sequenced from one sample in a study of blood T cell repertoires in COVID-19 (dated by TCRdb to the early 2020s). The library was built by means of the immunoSEQ multiplex PCR assay. Imported from immuneACCESS, the table was reduced by TCRdb to in-frame sequences with V and J called. These copies leave out some clones; in studies compared against another copy, an unresolved V gene accounts for under half, and the cause of the remainder is not known. The sample profile shows about 160,000 clones; over 80% of them were found once. The ten largest clones capture approximately 4.9% of the sample. The sample was peripheral blood. Every receptor here comes from a young man with COVID-19, enrolled during active disease.

The rearrangement links TRBV4-2 to TRBJ1-3; tentatively, D is TRBD1 (5 bases). The CDR3 is made up of 16 amino acids. V was clipped by 1 base and J by 0 bases, with 10 bases between them. From germline, CDR1 is LGHNA and CDR2 YNFKEQ. CDR3 region: CASSQVTGDSGNTIYF. The CDR3 nucleotides read TGTGCCAGCAGCCAAGTAACAGGAGACTCTGGAAACACCATATATTTT.

CDR3 protein: CASRGQGLPNEKLFF. The CDR3 region has the DNA TGTGCCAGCAGGGGACAGGGGTTACCTAATGAAAAACTGTTTTTT. The chain links TRBV19 to TRBJ1-4; the match to TRBD1 covers 10 bases. V lost 9 bases to trimming and J lost 3 bases; unmatched junction nucleotides: 7. The V gene's germline CDR1 is LNHDA and CDR2 SQIVND (reference sequence). The CDR3 covers 15 residues.

The V call is TRBV7-9, the J call TRBJ1-3; 7 nucleotides line up with TRBD1. Germline trimming cut 2 bases from V and 11 bases from J; bases unmatched to any gene: 6. The CDR3 spans 13 residues. The germline CDR1 and CDR2 sequences are SEHNR and FQNEAQ (reference sequence). The CDR3 here is CASSLNTGVAIYF. CDR3 coding DNA: TGTGCCAGCAGCTTAAATACAGGGGTCGCCATATATTTT.

The count of this clone is one. The chain links TRBV2 to TRBJ2-7; the D gene is possibly TRBD2 (6 bases). Looked up from germline, CDR1 is SNHLY and CDR2 is FYNNEI. Trimming removed 5 bases at V and 11 bases at J, with 19 bases between. This CDR3 comprises 13 residues. CDR3 nucleotides: TGTGCCAGCAGTCTTGCCGCGGGAACGTCGAAGTACTTC. Protein: CASSLAAGTSKYF.

The chain recombines TRBV9 with TRBJ1-2, with TRBD1 matching over 10 bases. The CDR3 extends over 13 amino acids. The germline V gene has CDR1 SGDLS and CDR2 YYNGEE. With 4 bases clipped from V and 8 bases from J, the junction kept 5 bases outside the gene matches. The chain's CDR3 is CASSSGTGDGYTF. The DNA of the CDR3 is TGTGCCAGCAGCTCAGGGACAGGGGACGGCTACACCTTC.